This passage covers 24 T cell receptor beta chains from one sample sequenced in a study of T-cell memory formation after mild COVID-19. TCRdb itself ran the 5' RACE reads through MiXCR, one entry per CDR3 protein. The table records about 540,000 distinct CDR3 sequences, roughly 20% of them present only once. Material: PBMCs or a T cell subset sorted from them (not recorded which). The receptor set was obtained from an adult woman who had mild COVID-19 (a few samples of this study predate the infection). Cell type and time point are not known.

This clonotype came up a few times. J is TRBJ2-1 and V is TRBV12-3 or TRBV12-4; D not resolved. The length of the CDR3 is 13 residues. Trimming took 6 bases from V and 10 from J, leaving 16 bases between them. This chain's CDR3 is CASSPVRAYEQFF. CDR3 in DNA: TGTGCCAGCAGCCCAGTAAGGGCGTACGAGCAGTTCTTC.

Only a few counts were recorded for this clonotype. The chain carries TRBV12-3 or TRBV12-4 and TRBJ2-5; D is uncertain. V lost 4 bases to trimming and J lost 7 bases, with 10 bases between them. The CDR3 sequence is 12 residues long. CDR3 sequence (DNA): TGTGCCAGCAGTTCGGAGCGCCGGACCCAGTACTTC. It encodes CASSSERRTQYF.

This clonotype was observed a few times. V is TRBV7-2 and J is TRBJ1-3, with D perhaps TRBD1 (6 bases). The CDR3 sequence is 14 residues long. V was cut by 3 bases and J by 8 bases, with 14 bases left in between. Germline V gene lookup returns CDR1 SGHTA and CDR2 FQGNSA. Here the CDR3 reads CASSFGRGGDTIYF. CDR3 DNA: TGTGCCAGCAGCTTTGGCAGGGGCGGCGACACCATATATTTT.

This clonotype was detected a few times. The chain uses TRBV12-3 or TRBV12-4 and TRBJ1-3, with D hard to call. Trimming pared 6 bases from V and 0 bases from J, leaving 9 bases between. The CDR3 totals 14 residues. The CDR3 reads CASSPFISGNTIYF. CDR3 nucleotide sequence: TGTGCCAGCAGCCCGTTCATCTCTGGAAACACCATATATTTT.

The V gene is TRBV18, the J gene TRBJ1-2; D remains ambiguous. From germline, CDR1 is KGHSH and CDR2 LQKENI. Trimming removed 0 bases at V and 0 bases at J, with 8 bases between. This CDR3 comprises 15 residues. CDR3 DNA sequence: TGTGCCAGCTCACCACCGGTGGTTCCTAACTATGGCTACACCTTC. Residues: CASSPPVVPNYGYTF.

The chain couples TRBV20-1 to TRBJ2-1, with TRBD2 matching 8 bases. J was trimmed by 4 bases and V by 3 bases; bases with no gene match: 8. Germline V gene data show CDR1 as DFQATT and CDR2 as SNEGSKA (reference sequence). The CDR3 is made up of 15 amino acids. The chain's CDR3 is CSASVTGTRYNEQFF. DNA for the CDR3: TGCAGTGCTAGCGTCACCGGGACTAGATACAATGAGCAGTTCTTC.

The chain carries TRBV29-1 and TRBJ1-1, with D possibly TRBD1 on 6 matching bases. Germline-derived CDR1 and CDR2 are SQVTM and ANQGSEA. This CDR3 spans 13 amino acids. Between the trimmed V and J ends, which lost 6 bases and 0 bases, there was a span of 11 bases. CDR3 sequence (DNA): TGCAGCGTCCTACAGGGAATGAACACTGAAGCTTTCTTT. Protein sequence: CSVLQGMNTEAFF.

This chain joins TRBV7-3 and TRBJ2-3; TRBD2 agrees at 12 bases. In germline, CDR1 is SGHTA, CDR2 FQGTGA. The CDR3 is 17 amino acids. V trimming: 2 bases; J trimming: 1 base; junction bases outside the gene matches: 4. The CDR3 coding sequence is TGTGCCAGCAGCTTAGTTGGGACTAGCGGGCGCACAGATACGCAGTATTTT. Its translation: CASSLVGTSGRTDTQYF.

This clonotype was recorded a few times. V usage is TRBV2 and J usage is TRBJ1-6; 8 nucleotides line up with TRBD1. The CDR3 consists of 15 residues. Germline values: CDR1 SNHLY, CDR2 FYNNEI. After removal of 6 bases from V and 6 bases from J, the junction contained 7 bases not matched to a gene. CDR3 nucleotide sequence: TGTGCCAGCAGCCCTCTGGGACAGGCTAATTCACCCCTCCACTTT. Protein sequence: CASSPLGQANSPLHF.

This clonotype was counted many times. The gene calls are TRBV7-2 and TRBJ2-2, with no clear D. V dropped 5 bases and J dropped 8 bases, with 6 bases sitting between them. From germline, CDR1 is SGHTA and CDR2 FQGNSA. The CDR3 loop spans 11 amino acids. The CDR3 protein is CASSRLGELFF. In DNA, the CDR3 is TGTGCCAGCAGCCGTCTGGGGGAGCTGTTTTTT.

The CDR3 DNA reads TGTGCCAGCAGTTTAAGGGACAGGGGTCCCCCGGATACGCAGTATTTT. Encoded protein: CASSLRDRGPPDTQYF. The V gene is TRBV27, the J gene TRBJ2-3; 10 bases map to TRBD1. The CDR3 is made up of 16 amino acids. CDR1 and CDR2 from the germline V gene are MNHEY and SMNVEV (reference sequence). V trimming: 2 bases; J trimming: 6 bases; junction bases outside the gene matches: 8.

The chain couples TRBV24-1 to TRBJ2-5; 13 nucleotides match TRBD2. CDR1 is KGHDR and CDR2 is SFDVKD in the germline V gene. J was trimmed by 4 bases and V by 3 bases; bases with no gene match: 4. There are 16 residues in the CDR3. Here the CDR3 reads CATSDPTSGRGETQYF. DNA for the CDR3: TGTGCCACCAGTGATCCCACTAGCGGGAGGGGAGAGACCCAGTACTTC.

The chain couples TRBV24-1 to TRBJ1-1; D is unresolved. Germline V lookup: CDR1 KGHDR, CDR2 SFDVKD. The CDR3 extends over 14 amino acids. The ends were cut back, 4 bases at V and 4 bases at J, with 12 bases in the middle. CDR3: CATSDPGMGTEAFF. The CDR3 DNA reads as TGTGCCACCAGTGACCCCGGGATGGGCACTGAAGCTTTCTTT.

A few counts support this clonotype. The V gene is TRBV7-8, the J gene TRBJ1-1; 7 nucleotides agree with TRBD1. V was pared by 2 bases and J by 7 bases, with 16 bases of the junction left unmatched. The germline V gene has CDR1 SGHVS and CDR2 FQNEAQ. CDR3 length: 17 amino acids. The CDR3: CASSLQGDPKRRDEAFF. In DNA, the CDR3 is TGTGCCAGCAGCTTACAGGGGGATCCTAAGAGGAGGGATGAAGCTTTCTTT.

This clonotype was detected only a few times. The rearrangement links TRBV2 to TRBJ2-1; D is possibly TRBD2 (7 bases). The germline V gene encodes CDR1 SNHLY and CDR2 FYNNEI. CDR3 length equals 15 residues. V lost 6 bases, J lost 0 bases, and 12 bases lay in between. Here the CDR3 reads CASRREGGSYNEQFF. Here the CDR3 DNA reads TGTGCCAGCAGGAGGGAGGGGGGCTCCTACAATGAGCAGTTCTTC. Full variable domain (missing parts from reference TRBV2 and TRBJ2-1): EPEVTQTPSHQVTQMGQEVILRCVPISNHLYFYWYRQILGQKVEFLVSFYNNEISEKSEIFDDQFSVERPDGSNFTLKIRSTKLEDSAMYFCASRREGGSYNEQFFGPGTRLTVL.

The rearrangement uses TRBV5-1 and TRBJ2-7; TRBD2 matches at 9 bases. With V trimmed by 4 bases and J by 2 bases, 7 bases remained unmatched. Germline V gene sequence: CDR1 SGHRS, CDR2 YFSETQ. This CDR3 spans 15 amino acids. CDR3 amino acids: CASSREPSGAYEQYF. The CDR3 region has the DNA TGCGCCAGCAGCCGGGAGCCTAGCGGGGCCTACGAGCAGTACTTC.

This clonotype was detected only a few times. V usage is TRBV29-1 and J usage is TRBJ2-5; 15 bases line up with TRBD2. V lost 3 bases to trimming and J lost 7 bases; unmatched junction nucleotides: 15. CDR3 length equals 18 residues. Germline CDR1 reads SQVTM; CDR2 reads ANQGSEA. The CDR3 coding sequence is TGCAGCGTTGAGCGCCTGACCGGGACTAGCGGGAGGTTCGGGACCCAGTACTTC. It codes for CSVERLTGTSGRFGTQYF.

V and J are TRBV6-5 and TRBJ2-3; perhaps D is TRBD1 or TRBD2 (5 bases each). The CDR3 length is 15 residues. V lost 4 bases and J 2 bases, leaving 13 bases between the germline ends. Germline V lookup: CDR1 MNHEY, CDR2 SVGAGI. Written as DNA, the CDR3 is TGTGCCAGCAGTTCCCCCGGGACGGACACAGATACGCAGTATTTT. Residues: CASSSPGTDTDTQYF.

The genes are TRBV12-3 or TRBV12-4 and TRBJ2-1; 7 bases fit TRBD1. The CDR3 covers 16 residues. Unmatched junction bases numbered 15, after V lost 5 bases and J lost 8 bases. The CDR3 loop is CASSPPGTAKRDEQFF. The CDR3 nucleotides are TGTGCCAGCAGTCCCCCCGGGACAGCAAAAAGGGATGAGCAGTTCTTC.

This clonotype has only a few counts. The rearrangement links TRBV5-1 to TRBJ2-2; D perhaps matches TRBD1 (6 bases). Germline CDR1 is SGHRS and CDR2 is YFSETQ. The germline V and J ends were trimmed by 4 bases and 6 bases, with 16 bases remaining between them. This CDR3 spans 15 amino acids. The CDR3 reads CASSLPTGRAGELFF. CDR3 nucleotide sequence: TGCGCCAGCAGCCTGCCGACAGGACGGGCCGGGGAGCTGTTTTTT.

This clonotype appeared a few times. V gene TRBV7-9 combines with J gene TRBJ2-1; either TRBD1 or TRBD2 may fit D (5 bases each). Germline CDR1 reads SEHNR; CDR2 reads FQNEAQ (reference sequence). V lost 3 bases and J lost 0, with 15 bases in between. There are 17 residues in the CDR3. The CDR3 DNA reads TGTGCCAGCAGCTTGGGGACCAACACTTTCTCCTACAATGAGCAGTTCTTC. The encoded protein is CASSLGTNTFSYNEQFF.

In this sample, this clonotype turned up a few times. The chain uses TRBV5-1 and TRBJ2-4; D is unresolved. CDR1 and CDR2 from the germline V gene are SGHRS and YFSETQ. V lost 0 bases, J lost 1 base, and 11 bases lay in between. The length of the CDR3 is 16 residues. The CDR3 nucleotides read TGCGCCAGCAGCTTGGTCTTGGGTACGGCCAAAAACATTCAGTACTTC. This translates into CASSLVLGTAKNIQYF.

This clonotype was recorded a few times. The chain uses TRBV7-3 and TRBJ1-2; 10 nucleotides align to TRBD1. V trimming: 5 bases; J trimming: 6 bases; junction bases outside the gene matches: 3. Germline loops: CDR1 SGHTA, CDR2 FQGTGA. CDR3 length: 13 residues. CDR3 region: CASSLTGGHGYTF. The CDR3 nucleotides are TGTGCCAGCAGCCTGACAGGGGGCCATGGCTACACCTTC.

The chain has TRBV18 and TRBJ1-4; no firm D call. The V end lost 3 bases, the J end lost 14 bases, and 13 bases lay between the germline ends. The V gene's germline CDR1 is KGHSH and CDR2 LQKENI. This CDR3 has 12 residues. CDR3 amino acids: CASSPGGIRLFF. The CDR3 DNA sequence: TGTGCCAGCTCACCGGGAGGGATCAGGCTGTTTTTT.